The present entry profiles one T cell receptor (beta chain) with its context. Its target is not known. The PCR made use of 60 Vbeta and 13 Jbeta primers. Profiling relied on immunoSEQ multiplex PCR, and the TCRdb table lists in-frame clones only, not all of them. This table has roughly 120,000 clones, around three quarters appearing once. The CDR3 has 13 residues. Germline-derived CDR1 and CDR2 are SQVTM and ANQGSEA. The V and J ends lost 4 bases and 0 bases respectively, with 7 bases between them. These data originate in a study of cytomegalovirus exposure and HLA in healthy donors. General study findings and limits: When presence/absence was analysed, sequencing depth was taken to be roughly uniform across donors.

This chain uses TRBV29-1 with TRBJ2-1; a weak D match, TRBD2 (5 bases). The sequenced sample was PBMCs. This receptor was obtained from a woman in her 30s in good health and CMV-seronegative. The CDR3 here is CSVGRSSYNEQFF. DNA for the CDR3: TGCAGCGTTGGGAGGAGCTCCTACAATGAGCAGTTCTTC.